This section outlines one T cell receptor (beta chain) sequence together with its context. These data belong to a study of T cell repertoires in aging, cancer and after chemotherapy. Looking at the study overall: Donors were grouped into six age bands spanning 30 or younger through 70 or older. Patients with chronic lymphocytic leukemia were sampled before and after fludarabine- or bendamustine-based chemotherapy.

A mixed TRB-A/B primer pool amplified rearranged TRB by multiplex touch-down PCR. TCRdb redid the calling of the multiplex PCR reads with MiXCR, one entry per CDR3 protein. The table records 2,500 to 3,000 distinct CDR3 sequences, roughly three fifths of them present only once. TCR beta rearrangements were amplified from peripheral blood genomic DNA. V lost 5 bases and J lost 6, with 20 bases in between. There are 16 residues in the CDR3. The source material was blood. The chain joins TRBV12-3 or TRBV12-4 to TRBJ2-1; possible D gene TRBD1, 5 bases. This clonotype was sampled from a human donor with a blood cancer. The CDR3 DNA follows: TGTGCCAGCAGTCGGTCCTCAGGGAACCCTGGCAATGAGCAGTTCTTC. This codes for CASSRSSGNPGNEQFF.